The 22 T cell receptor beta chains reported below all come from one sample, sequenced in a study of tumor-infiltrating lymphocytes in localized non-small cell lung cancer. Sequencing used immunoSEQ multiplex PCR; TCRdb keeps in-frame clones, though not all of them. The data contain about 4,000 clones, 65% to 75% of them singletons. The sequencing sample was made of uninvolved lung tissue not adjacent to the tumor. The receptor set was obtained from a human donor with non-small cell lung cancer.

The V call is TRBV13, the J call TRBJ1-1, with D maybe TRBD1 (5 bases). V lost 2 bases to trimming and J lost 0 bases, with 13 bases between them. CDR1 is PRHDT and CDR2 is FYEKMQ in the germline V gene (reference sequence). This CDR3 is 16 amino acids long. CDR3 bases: TGTGCCAGCAGCTTAAGAGGGGCAGGTCTGAACACTGAAGCTTTCTTT. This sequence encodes CASSLRGAGLNTEAFF.

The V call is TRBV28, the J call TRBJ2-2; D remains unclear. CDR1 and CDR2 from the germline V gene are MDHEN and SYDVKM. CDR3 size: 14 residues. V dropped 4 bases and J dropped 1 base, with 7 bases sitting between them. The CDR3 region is CASSSSGNTGELFF. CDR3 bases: TGTGCCAGCAGTTCCTCAGGGAACACCGGGGAGCTGTTTTTT.

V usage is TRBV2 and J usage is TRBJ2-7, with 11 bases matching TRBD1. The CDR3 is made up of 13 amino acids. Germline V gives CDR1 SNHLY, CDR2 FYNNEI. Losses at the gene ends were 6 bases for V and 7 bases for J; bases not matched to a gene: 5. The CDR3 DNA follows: TGTGCCAGCAGCGGACAGGGGGCGGGGGAGCAGTACTTC. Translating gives CASSGQGAGEQYF. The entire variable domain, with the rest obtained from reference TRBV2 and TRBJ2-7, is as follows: EPEVTQTPSHQVTQMGQEVILRCVPISNHLYFYWYRQILGQKVEFLVSFYNNEISEKSEIFDDQFSVERPDGSNFTLKIRSTKLEDSAMYFCASSGQGAGEQYFGPGTRLTVT.

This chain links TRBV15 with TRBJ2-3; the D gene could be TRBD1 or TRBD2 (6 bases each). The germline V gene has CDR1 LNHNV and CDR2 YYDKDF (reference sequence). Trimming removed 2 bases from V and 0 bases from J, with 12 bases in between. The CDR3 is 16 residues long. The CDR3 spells CATSRRLGGSTDTQYF. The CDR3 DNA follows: TGTGCCACCAGCAGAAGACTAGGGGGGAGCACAGATACGCAGTATTTT.

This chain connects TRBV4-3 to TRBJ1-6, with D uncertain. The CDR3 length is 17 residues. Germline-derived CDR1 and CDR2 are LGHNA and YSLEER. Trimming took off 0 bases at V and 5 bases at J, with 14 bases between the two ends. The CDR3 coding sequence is TGCGCCAGCAGCCAAGAGAGAGGGTCCCGCAATAATTCACCCCTCCACTTT. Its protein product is CASSQERGSRNNSPLHF.

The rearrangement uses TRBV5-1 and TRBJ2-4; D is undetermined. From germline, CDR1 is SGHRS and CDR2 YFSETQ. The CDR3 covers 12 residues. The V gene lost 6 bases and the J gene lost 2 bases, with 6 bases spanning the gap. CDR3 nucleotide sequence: TGCGCCAGCAAAAGTTCCAAAAACATTCAGTACTTC. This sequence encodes CASKSSKNIQYF.

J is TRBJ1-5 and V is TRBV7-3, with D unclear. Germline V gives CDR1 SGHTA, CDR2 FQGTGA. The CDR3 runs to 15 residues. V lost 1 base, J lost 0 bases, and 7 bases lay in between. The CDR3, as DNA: TGTGCCAGCAGCTTAAAGGCAGTTAGCAATCAGCCCCAGCATTTT. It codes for CASSLKAVSNQPQHF.

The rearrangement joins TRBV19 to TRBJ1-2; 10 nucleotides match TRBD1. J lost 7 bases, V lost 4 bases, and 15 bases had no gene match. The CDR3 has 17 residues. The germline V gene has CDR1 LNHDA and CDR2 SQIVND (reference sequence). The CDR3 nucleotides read TGTGCCAGTAGTAGCCCTTGGCGGACAGGGGGGTTCGGTGGCTACACCTTC. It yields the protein CASSSPWRTGGFGGYTF.

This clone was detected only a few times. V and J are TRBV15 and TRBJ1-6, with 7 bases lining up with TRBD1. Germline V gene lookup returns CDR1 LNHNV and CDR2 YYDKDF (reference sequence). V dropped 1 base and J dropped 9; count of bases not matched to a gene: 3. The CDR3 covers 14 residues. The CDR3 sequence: CATSRAGQSSPLHF. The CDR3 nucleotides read TGTGCCACCAGCAGAGCGGGACAGTCTTCACCCCTCCACTTT.

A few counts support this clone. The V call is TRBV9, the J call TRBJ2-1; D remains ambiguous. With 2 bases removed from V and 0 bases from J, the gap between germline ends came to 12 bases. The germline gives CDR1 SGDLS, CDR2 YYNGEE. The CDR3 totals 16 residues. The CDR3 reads CASSVSPRSSYNEQFF. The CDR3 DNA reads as TGTGCCAGCAGCGTGAGTCCGAGGAGCTCCTACAATGAGCAGTTCTTC.

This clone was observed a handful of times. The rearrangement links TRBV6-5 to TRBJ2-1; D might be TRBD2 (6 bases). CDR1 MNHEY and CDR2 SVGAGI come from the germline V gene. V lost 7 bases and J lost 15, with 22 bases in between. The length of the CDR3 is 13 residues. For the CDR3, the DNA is TGTGCCAGCACCGGAGTAGGCAATGCGGGGTCGTTCTTC. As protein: CASTGVGNAGSFF.

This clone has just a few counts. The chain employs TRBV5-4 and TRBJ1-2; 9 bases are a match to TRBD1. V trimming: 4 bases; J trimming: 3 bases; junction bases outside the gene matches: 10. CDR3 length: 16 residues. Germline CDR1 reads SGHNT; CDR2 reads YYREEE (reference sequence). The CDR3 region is CASSKPGQGVDYGYTF. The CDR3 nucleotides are TGTGCCAGCAGCAAACCGGGACAGGGAGTTGACTATGGCTACACCTTC.

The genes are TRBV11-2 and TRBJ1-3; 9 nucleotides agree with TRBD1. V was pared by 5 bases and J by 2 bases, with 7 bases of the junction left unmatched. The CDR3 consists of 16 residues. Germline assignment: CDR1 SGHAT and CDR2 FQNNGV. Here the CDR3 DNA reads TGTGCCAGCAGCCCCGGGACAGGGAGGACTGGAAACACCATATATTTT. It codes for CASSPGTGRTGNTIYF.

CDR3 coding DNA: TGTGCCAGTAGACAGACAGGGTCCAATCAGCCCCAGCATTTT. Amino acids: CASRQTGSNQPQHF. V gene TRBV19 combines with J gene TRBJ1-5; TRBD1 matches 7 bases. This CDR3 is 14 amino acids long. Trimming removed 6 bases from V and 3 bases from J; junction bases left unmatched: 5. Germline V CDR1 and CDR2: LNHDA, SQIVND (reference sequence).

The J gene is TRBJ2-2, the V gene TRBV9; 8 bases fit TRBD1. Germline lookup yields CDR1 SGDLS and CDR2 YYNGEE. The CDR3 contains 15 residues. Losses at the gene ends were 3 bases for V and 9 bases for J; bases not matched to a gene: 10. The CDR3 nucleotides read TGTGCCAGCAGCGAGGGACAGGTCCTTTCCAGGGAGCTGTTTTTT. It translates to CASSEGQVLSRELFF. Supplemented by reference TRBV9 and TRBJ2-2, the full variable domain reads DSGVTQTPKHLITATGQRVTLRCSPRSGDLSVYWYQQSLDQGLQFLIQYYNGEERAKGNILERFSAQQFPDLHSELNLSSLELGDSALYFCASSEGQVLSRELFFGEGSRLTVL.

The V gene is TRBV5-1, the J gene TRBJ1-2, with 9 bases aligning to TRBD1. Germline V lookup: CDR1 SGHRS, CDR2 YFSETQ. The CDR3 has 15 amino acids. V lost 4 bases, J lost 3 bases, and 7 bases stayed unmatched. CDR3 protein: CASSLGQGFDYGYTF. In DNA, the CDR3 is TGCGCCAGCAGCCTCGGACAGGGGTTTGACTATGGCTACACCTTC.

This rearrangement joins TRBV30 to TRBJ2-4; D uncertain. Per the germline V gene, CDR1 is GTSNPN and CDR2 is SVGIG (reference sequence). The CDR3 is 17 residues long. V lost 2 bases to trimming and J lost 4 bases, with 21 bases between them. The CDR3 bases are TGTGCCTGGAGTCTCTGGGGTGGACCTAGGGCTAAAAACATTCAGTACTTC. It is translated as CAWSLWGGPRAKNIQYF.

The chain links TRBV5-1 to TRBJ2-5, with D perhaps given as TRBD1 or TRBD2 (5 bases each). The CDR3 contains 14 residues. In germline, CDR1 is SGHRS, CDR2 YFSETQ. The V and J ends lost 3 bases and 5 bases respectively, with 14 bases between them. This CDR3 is CASSYGAGWETQYF. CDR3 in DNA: TGCGCCAGCAGCTACGGGGCAGGGTGGGAGACCCAGTACTTC.

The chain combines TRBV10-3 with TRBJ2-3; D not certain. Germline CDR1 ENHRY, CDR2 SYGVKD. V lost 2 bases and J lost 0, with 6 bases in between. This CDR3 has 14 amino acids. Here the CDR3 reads CAISERHSTDTQYF. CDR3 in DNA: TGTGCCATCAGTGAGCGGCATAGCACAGATACGCAGTATTTT.

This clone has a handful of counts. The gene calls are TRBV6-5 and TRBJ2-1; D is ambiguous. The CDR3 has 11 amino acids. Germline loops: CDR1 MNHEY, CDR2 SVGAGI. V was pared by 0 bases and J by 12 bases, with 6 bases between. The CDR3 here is CASSYSGRQFF. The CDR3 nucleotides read TGTGCCAGCAGTTACTCAGGACGGCAGTTCTTC.

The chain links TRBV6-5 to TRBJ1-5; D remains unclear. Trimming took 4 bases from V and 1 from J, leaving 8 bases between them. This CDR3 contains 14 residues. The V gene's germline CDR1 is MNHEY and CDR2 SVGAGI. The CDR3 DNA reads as TGTGCCAGCAGTTCGCCAGGCAGCAATCAGCCCCAGCATTTT. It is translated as CASSSPGSNQPQHF.

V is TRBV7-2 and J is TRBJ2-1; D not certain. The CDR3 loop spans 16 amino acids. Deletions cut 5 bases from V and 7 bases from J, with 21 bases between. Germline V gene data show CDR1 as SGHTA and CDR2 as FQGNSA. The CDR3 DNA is TGTGCCAGCAGCCCCCGGTTTTTACATGCTGGGAATGAGCAGTTCTTC. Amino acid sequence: CASSPRFLHAGNEQFF.